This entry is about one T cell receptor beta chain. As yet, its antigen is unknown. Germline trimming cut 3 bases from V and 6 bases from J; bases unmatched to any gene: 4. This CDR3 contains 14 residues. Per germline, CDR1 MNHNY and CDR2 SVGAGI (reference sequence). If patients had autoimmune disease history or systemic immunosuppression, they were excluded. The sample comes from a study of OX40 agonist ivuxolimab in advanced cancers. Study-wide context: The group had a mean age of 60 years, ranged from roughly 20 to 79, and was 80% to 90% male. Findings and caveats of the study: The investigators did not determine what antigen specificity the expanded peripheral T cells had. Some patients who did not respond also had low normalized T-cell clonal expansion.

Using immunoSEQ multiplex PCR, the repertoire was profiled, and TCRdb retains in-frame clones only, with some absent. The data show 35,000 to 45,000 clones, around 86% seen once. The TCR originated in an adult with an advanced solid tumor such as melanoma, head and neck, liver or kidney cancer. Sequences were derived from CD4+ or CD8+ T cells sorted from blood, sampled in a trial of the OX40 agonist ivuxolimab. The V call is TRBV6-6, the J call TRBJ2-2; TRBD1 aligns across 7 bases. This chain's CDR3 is CASSYFRGSGELFF. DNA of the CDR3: TGTGCCAGCAGTTATTTCAGGGGGTCCGGGGAGCTGTTTTTT.